Below, one T cell receptor (beta chain) is given with its context. Other DNA sequences of this sample code for an identical CDR3. Measured with immunoSEQ multiplex PCR; TCRdb has only the in-frame clones, and not every one. The data show around 4,900 clones, about 80% seen once. Sample time point: inflamed ileum from the surgical specimen. CDR1 is SGHDT, CDR2 YYEEEE, per germline. This CDR3 region has 12 residues. Deletions cut 1 base from V and 5 bases from J, with 6 bases between. The data are from a study of T cell repertoires in ileal Crohn's disease. Study-level background: Under 40% were active smokers at surgery; median disease duration was around 7.9 years.

The rearrangement uses TRBV5-6 and TRBJ1-1, with D possibly being TRBD1 (5 bases). The receptor was isolated from an adult with Crohn's disease. Source material: ileal tissue. The CDR3 loop is CASSLRGTEAFF. CDR3 DNA sequence: TGTGCCAGCAGCTTGAGGGGTACTGAAGCTTTCTTT. The full variable domain, in which reference TRBV5-6 and TRBJ1-1 provide the parts outside the CDR3, is DAGVTQSPTHLIKTRGQQVTLRCSPKSGHDTVSWYQQALGQGPQFIFQYYEEEERQRGNFPDRFSGHQFPNYSSELNVNALLLGDSALYLCASSLRGTEAFFGQGTRLTVV.